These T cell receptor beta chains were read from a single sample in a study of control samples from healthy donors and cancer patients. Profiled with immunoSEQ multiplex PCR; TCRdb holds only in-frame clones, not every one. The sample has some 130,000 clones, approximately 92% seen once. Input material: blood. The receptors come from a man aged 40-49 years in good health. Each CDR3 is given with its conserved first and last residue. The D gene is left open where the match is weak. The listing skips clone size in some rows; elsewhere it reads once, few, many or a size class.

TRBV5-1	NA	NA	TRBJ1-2	TGCGCCAGCAGCTTGGACGGCCATTGGGCCTCCGGCTACACCTTC	CASSLDGHWASGYTF
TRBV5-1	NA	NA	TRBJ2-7	TGCGCCAGCAGCTCCGACAGGAGTACCTACGAGCAGTACTTC	CASSSDRSTYEQYF
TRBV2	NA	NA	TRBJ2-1	TGTGCCAGCACCAACCAGGGCCGAGTCAATGAGCAGTTCTTC	CASTNQGRVNEQFF
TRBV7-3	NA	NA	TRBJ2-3	TGTGCCAGCAGCTTAGTGGGGACAGATACGCAGTATTTT	CASSLVGTDTQYF
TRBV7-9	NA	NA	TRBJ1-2	TGTGCCAGCAGGTCCAGGGGTGACGGCTATGGCTACACCTTC	CASRSRGDGYGYTF
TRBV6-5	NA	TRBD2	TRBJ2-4	TGTGCCAGCAGGTCTTCCAGCGGGGGGAAAAACATTCAGTACTTC	CASRSSSGGKNIQYF
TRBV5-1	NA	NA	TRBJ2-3	TGCGCCAGCAGCTTTGAAGTCGAGGATACGCAGTATTTT	CASSFEVEDTQYF
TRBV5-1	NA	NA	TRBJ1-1	TGCGCCAGCAGCACGGCCGGTATGAACACTGAAGCTTTCTTT	CASSTAGMNTEAFF
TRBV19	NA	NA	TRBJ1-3	TGTGCGGTCAAGGTGCCCGGAAACACCATATATTTT	CAVKVPGNTIYF
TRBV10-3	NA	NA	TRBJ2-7	TGTGCCATCGCCGGGTTGGCCTACGAGCAGTACTTC	CAIAGLAYEQYF
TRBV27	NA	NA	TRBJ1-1	TGTGCCAGCAGCCGGGACGGCAGTCGGGAGACTGAAGCTTTCTTT	CASSRDGSRETEAFF
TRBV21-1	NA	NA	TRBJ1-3	TGTGCCGGCCCCGTAGAAACAGGGGGCTGGAACACCATATATTTT	CAGPVETGGWNTIYF
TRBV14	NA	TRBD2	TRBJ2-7	TGTGCCAGCAGCCAAGAATACGGGAGGTACGAGCAGTACTTC	CASSQEYGRYEQYF
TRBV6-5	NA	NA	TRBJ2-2	TGTGCCAGCAGCCGCTCTACCGCCAATACCGGGGAGCTGTTTTTT	CASSRSTANTGELFF
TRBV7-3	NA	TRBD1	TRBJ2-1	TGTGCCAGCAGCTTAGACCCAGGGGGTAACAATGAGCAGTTCTTC	CASSLDPGGNNEQFF
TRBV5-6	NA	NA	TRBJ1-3	TGTGCCAGCAGCTTGAGGGGCCCGGGAAACACCATATATTTT	CASSLRGPGNTIYF
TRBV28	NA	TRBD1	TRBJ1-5	TGTGCCAGCAGGCAACGAGGGACAGGGCCCAATCAGCCCCAGCATTTT	CASRQRGTGPNQPQHF
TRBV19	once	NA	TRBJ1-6	TGTGCCAGTAGTCCAAGCGGGGAAGTCTTTAATTCACCCCTCCACTTT	CASSPSGEVFNSPLHF
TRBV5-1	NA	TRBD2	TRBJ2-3	TGCGCCAGCAGCTTAGCGGGGGACACAGATACGCAGTATTTT	CASSLAGDTDTQYF
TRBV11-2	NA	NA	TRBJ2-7	TGTGCCAGCAGCTTTATGAGAGAGCAGTACTTC	CASSFMREQYF
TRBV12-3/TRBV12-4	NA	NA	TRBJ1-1	TGTGCCAGCAGTCCACAGGAAGTCACTGAAGCTTTCTTT	CASSPQEVTEAFF
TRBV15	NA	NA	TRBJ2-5	TGTGCCACCAGCAGGGCAGGGAGAGGGGAGACCCAGTACTTC	CATSRAGRGETQYF
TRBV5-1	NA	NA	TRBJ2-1	TGCGCCAGCAGTTCTCGGACCTACAATGAGCAGTTCTTC	CASSSRTYNEQFF
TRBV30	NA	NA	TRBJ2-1	TGTGCCTGGACCCTCCCCTTACTAGCGGGGGACAGGGGACGGCAGTTCTTC	CAWTLPLLAGDRGRQFF
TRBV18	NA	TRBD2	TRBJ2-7	TGTGCCAGCTCATTACATAGCGGGGGGATCTCCTACGAGCAGTACTTC	CASSLHSGGISYEQYF
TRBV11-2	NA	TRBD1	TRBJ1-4	TGTGCCAGCAGCTTCGGACAGGGCCCTAATGAAAAACTGTTTTTT	CASSFGQGPNEKLFF
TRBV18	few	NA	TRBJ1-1	TGTGCCAGCTCACCAGGAGTGAACACTGAAGCTTTCTTT	CASSPGVNTEAFF
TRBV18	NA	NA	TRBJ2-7	TGTGCCAGCTCACCACCCTCCTCCTACGAGCAGTACTTC	CASSPPSSYEQYF
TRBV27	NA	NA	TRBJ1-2	TGTGCCAGCAGTTTAATCGGGGGGCGAGATGGCTACACCTTC	CASSLIGGRDGYTF
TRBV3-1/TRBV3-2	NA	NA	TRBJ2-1	TGTGCCAGCAGCTATGCGGGATACAATGAGCAGTTCTTC	CASSYAGYNEQFF
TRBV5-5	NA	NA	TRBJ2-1	TGTGCCAGCATCCGATGGGGAGGACATGAGCAGTTCTTC	CASIRWGGHEQFF
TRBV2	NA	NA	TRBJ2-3	TGTGCCAGCAGTAGTTTGGGAGATACGCAGTATTTT	CASSSLGDTQYF
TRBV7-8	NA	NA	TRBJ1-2	TGTGCCAGCAGCAGCTGGGACGGTGGCTACACCTTC	CASSSWDGGYTF
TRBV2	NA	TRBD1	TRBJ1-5	TGTGCCAGCAGAGGACAGGGGAATCAGCCCCAGCATTTT	CASRGQGNQPQHF
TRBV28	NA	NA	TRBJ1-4	TGTGCCAGCAGTTTTCTGGGACGGGTAAAACTGTTTTTT	CASSFLGRVKLFF
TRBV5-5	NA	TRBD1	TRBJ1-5	TGTGCCAGCAGCCCAGGACAGGGCAATCAGCCCCAGCATTTT	CASSPGQGNQPQHF
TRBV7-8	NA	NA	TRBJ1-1	TGTGCCAGCAGCTTAGGAATGGCAGGGCGATTAAACACTGAAGCTTTCTTT	CASSLGMAGRLNTEAFF
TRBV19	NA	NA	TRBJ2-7	TGTGCCAGTAGTATGGCGGCAGCGAACCCTTACGAGCAGTACTTC	CASSMAAANPYEQYF
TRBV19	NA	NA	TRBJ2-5	TGTGCCAGTAGTCAAGGCCAAGAGACCCAGTACTTC	CASSQGQETQYF
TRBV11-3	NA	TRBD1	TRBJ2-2	TGTGCCAGCAGCCCCCGGACAGGGTCTAGCGGGGAGCTGTTTTTT	CASSPRTGSSGELFF
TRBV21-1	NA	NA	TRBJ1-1	NA	CASSKVGRGTTEAFF
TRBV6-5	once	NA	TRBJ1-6	TGTGCCAGCTTGGGACGGAGAAATTCACCCCTCCACTTT	CASLGRRNSPLHF
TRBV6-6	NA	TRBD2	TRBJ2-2	TGTGCCAGCACCTCTAGCGGGGCCCCGCAGACCGGGGAGCTGTTTTTT	CASTSSGAPQTGELFF
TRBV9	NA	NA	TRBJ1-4	TGTGCCAGCAGCAATGCCCCAGACCGAGGAATACATGAAAAACTGTTTTTT	CASSNAPDRGIHEKLFF
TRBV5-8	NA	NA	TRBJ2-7	TGTGCCAGCAGCCGGACCGGGATCGCCTCCTACGAGCAGTACTTC	CASSRTGIASYEQYF
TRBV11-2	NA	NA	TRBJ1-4	TGTGCCAGCACCACAGGGCGCTGGAGTGAAAAACTGTTTTTT	CASTTGRWSEKLFF